This T cell receptor (beta chain) was captured in a study of blood T cell repertoires in COVID-19. As handled by the study authors: Reference gene primers were amplified, and this amplification served to estimate nucleated cell counts. Clones were sequenced by immunoSEQ multiplex PCR, and TCRdb holds only the in-frame ones, with some missing. V and J calls and clone size come straight from that table; D and trimming were deduced from the DNA. The data show 55,000 to 70,000 clones, around 85% seen once. CDR1 and CDR2 from the germline V gene are WNHNN and SYGVQD (reference sequence). After removal of 3 bases from V and 2 bases from J, the junction contained 3 bases not matched to a gene. The CDR3 sequence is 14 residues long.

The V call is TRBV10-1, the J call TRBJ2-5; TRBD1 matches at 7 bases. The TCR was taken from a woman in her sixties or seventies with active COVID-19. Sequencing input: peripheral blood. The CDR3 region is CASSDDRVQETQYF. The CDR3 coding sequence is TGCGCCAGCAGTGATGACAGGGTTCAAGAGACCCAGTACTTC.